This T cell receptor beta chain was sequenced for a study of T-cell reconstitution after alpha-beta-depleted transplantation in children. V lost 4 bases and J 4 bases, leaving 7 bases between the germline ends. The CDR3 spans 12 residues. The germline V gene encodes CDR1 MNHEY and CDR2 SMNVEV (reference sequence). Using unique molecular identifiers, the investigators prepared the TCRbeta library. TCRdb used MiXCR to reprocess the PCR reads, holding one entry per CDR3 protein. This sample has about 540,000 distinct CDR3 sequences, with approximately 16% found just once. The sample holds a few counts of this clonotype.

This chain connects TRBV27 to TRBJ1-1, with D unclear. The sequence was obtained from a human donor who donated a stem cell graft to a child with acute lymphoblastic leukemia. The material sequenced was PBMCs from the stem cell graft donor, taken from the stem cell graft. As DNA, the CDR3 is TGTGCCAGCAGTTCGGCGTTCACTGAAGCTTTCTTT. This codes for CASSSAFTEAFF.